A selection of T cell receptor beta chains follows, all from one sample in a study of control samples from healthy donors and cancer patients. Assay: immunoSEQ multiplex PCR; the TCRdb copy retains only in-frame clones and omits some. This sample has more than 70,000 clones, with over 85% found just once. The sample was PBMCs. The receptors here all came from a man aged 60 to 75 with lung cancer. Each CDR3 is given with its conserved first and last residue. A D gene is named only where the DNA matches it firmly. Clone size appears in some rows only: once, few, many, or a class for an expanded clone.

clone_size	d_call	j_call	v_call	cdr3_aa	cdr3_nt
-	TRBD2	TRBJ2-5	TRBV9	CASSVALGTSGGAETQYF	TGTGCCAGCAGCGTAGCTCTTGGGACTAGCGGGGGGGCTGAGACCCAGTACTTC
-	TRBD2	TRBJ2-1	TRBV7-2	CASSLSSGGGNEQFF	TGTGCCAGCAGCCTCTCTAGCGGGGGGGGTAATGAGCAGTTCTTC
-	-	TRBJ1-1	TRBV29-1	CSVSTQWSTEAFF	TGCAGCGTTTCTACACAGTGGTCCACTGAAGCTTTCTTT
few	TRBD1	TRBJ2-2	TRBV7-3	CASSLSGTATGELFF	TGTGCCAGCAGCTTATCGGGGACAGCTACCGGGGAGCTGTTTTTT
-	-	TRBJ2-3	TRBV9	CASSVARLETDTQYF	TGTGCCAGCAGCGTAGCACGACTAGAAACAGATACGCAGTATTTT
-	-	TRBJ2-5	TRBV30	CAWTGSLYETQYF	TGTGCCTGGACAGGGTCCCTCTACGAGACCCAGTACTTC
-	-	TRBJ2-2	TRBV13	CASTSLAATGELFF	TGTGCCAGCACCTCCCTGGCAGCTACCGGGGAGCTGTTTTTT
-	-	TRBJ1-5	TRBV30	CAWSIGTFSNQPQHF	TGTGCCTGGAGTATCGGTACCTTTAGCAATCAGCCCCAGCATTTT
-	TRBD1	TRBJ1-1	TRBV5-1	CASSESGTGETEAFF	TGCGCCAGCAGCGAGTCCGGGACAGGGGAAACTGAAGCTTTCTTT
-	-	TRBJ2-1	TRBV11-3	CASSLEGSGNEQFF	TGTGCCAGCAGCTTAGAGGGCAGCGGCAATGAGCAGTTCTTC
-	-	TRBJ1-1	TRBV5-6	CASSPNWNTEAFF	TGTGCCAGCAGCCCCAACTGGAACACTGAAGCTTTCTTT
once	-	TRBJ1-6	TRBV9	CASSVAPGGSDSPLHF	TGTGCCAGCAGCGTAGCTCCGGGAGGATCGGATTCACCCCTCCACTTT
-	TRBD1	TRBJ1-6	TRBV4-1	CASSQYSDREYSPLHF	TGCGCCAGCAGCCAATACTCTGACAGGGAGTATTCACCCCTCCACTTT
-	-	TRBJ2-6	TRBV2	CASNQGQAGANVLTF	TGTGCCAGCAATCAGGGGCAGGCTGGGGCCAACGTCCTGACTTTC
-	-	TRBJ1-5	TRBV6-1	CASSEITVNQPQHF	TGTGCCAGCAGTGAAATAACAGTCAATCAGCCCCAGCATTTT
-	-	TRBJ2-1	TRBV27	CASSSGFRRTSNEQFF	TGTGCCAGCAGTTCTGGGTTCCGGCGAACGAGCAATGAGCAGTTCTTC
-	-	TRBJ2-2	TRBV6-4	CASSDMGGELFF	TGTGCCAGCAGTGACATGGGCGGGGAGCTGTTTTTT
-	-	TRBJ2-6	TRBV30	CAWSGYGVLIPGANVLTF	TGTGCCTGGAGTGGTTATGGGGTGTTGATCCCTGGGGCCAACGTCCTGACTTTC
-	-	TRBJ1-5	TRBV24-1	CATSDSGGRGYSNQPQHF	TGTGCCACCAGTGATTCGGGGGGGCGAGGGTATAGCAATCAGCCCCAGCATTTT
-	TRBD1	TRBJ1-4	TRBV7-2	CASSLTGGNEKLFF	TGTGCCAGCTCCTTAACAGGGGGTAATGAAAAACTGTTTTTT
-	-	TRBJ2-3	TRBV9	CASTRGFTDTQYF	TGTGCCAGCACCCGGGGGTTCACAGATACGCAGTATTTT
-	-	TRBJ2-5	TRBV7-2	CASSLGGSGETQYF	TGTGCCAGCAGCTTAGGGGGGAGCGGAGAGACCCAGTACTTC
-	-	TRBJ1-2	TRBV7-9	CASSPRPDLHGYTF	TGTGCCAGCAGCCCCCGTCCGGACCTTCATGGCTACACCTTC
once	-	TRBJ2-7	TRBV10-2	CASSGGTGSHQTSWGQYF	TGCGCCAGCAGTGGAGGTACAGGGTCCCATCAAACCTCGTGGGGGCAGTACTTC
-	-	TRBJ2-2	TRBV15	CATSSQRSTGELFF	TGTGCCACCAGCTCACAACGCAGCACCGGGGAGCTGTTTTTT
-	TRBD2	TRBJ2-2	TRBV9	CARGGAYTGELFF	TGTGCCCGCGGGGGGGCCTACACCGGGGAGCTGTTTTTT
-	TRBD1	TRBJ2-2	TRBV7-3	CASSLTAGGAGNTGELFF	TGTGCCAGCAGCTTAACCGCAGGGGGCGCAGGGAACACCGGGGAGCTGTTTTTT
-	-	TRBJ2-5	TRBV1	CTSSLYTRTGETQYF	TGCACCAGCAGCCTCTATACTAGGACAGGGGAGACCCAGTACTTC
-	TRBD1	TRBJ1-5	TRBV29-1	CSVGAGGADQPQHF	TGCAGCGTGGGTGCAGGGGGCGCGGATCAGCCCCAGCATTTT
-	-	TRBJ2-6	TRBV6-5	CASSAGTSGANVLTF	TGTGCCAGCAGCGCCGGGACGTCTGGGGCCAACGTCCTGACTTTC
-	-	TRBJ1-1	TRBV7-2	CASSLTRNTEAFF	TGTGCCAGCAGCTTAACACGCAACACTGAAGCTTTCTTT
-	-	TRBJ1-4	TRBV5-5	CASSVSQGRENEKLFF	TGTGCCAGCAGCGTCTCACAGGGAAGGGAGAATGAAAAACTGTTTTTT
-	-	TRBJ1-2	TRBV6-6	CASSLMEGYTF	TGTGCCAGCAGCCTTATGGAGGGCTACACCTTC
-	-	TRBJ2-3	TRBV6-1	CASSERPLPFTDTQYF	TGTGCCAGCAGTGAACGTCCGCTCCCCTTCACAGATACGCAGTATTTT
-	-	TRBJ1-2	TRBV7-9	CASSLGTDSYGYTF	TGTGCCAGCAGCCTCGGGACGGACTCCTATGGCTACACCTTC
-	-	TRBJ2-6	TRBV5-4	CASSFAGANGLTF	TGTGCCAGCAGCTTTGCTGGGGCCAACGGCCTGACTTTC
-	TRBD1	TRBJ2-1	TRBV6-1	CASSEAVGGTGIYNEQFF	TGTGCCAGCAGTGAAGCCGTAGGGGGGACAGGGATCTACAATGAGCAGTTCTTC
-	-	TRBJ1-1	TRBV3-1/TRBV3-2	CASSQGLSGNPNTEAFF	TGTGCCAGCAGCCAAGGATTAAGCGGGAACCCGAACACTGAAGCTTTCTTT
-	-	TRBJ1-6	TRBV5-1	CASSRQGQNDSPLHF	TGCGCCAGCAGCCGGCAGGGGCAGAATGATTCACCCCTCCACTTT
-	-	TRBJ1-6	TRBV7-2	CASSFPLGDSPLHF	TGTGCCAGCAGCTTTCCACTGGGGGATTCACCCCTCCACTTT
-	-	TRBJ2-1	TRBV29-1	CSVVGGNEQFF	TGCAGCGTTGTGGGCGGCAATGAGCAGTTCTTC
-	TRBD1	TRBJ1-1	TRBV18	CASSQQGATEAFF	TGTGCCAGCTCTCAACAGGGGGCGACTGAAGCTTTCTTT
-	TRBD1	TRBJ2-1	TRBV6-5	CASILLTGDEQFF	TGTGCCAGCATTCTTCTGACAGGGGATGAGCAGTTCTTC
-	TRBD1	TRBJ1-4	TRBV19	CASSPTGLYEKLFF	TGTGCCAGTTCCCCGACAGGGTTGTACGAAAAACTGTTTTTT
-	-	TRBJ2-1	TRBV18	CASSPPNFGKAGYNEQFF	TGTGCCAGCTCACCACCCAATTTCGGGAAAGCGGGTTACAATGAGCAGTTCTTC
-	-	TRBJ2-3	TRBV4-2	CASSQDPTTDTQYF	TGTGCCAGCAGCCAAGATCCTACAACAGATACGCAGTATTTT
-	-	TRBJ1-2	TRBV18	CASSPNLDRSYGYTF	TGTGCCAGCTCACCAAACCTCGACAGAAGCTATGGCTACACCTTC